These T cell receptor beta chains were read from a single sample in a study of blood T cell repertoires in COVID-19. The protocol was immunoSEQ multiplex PCR, while the TCRdb copy is restricted to in-frame clones and leaves out a portion. The sample lists hundreds of thousands of clones; around 89% were seen once. Material: PBMCs or T cells enriched from blood (not recorded which). These receptors originate from a man in his thirties or forties who had recovered from COVID-19. CDR3s include the opening cysteine and the closing phenylalanine or tryptophan. Each record gives: J gene, clone size, V gene, D gene, CDR3 DNA, CDR3 protein. The D gene is left open where the match is weak. A row's size may be missing; if present it is once, few, many or a size class.

TRBJ1-4,few,TRBV21-1,.,TGTGCCAGCAGCATTGGTGGCAGGCGAAAACTGTTTTTT,CASSIGGRRKLFF
TRBJ1-5,.,TRBV7-9,TRBD1,TGTGCCAGCAGCTACGGACAGGGGGCGAATCAGCCCCAGCATTTT,CASSYGQGANQPQHF
TRBJ1-1,.,TRBV28,.,TGTGCCAGCAGCCCGACAGGGAACACTGAAGCTTTCTTT,CASSPTGNTEAFF
TRBJ2-7,.,TRBV7-6,TRBD2,TGTGCCAGCAGCTTAGCGCCGGGACTAGCGGGAGGGCGGTCCTACGAGCAGTACTTC,CASSLAPGLAGGRSYEQYF
TRBJ2-7,once,TRBV27,TRBD2,TGTGCCAGTCGGGAGGCAGGGTACCACGAGCAGTACTTC,CASREAGYHEQYF
TRBJ2-1,.,TRBV27,TRBD2,TGTGCCAGCAGTTCACCGGGACTAGCGGGATCGAGCTCCTACAATGAGCAGTTCTTC,CASSSPGLAGSSSYNEQFF
TRBJ2-5,.,TRBV13,.,TGTGCCAGCAGCGGGGAGCGAGAGACCCAGTACTTC,CASSGERETQYF
TRBJ1-2,.,TRBV27,.,TGTGCCAGCAGTCCGCACCTTCTCAGGGAAAACTATGGCTACACCTTC,CASSPHLLRENYGYTF
TRBJ1-1,.,TRBV15,TRBD1,TGTGCCACCAGCATTACAGGGGGTATGAACACTGAAGCTTTCTTT,CATSITGGMNTEAFF
TRBJ2-1,.,TRBV4-2,TRBD2,TGTGCCAGCAGCCCGCCGGCGGGAGGATACAATGAGCAGTTCTTC,CASSPPAGGYNEQFF
TRBJ1-1,once,TRBV18,.,TGTGCCAGCTCACCCTCTTTGACCCGGAGTGAAGCTTTCTTT,CASSPSLTRSEAFF
TRBJ2-3,.,TRBV5-4,TRBD2,TGTGCCAGCAGCATGCCTAGCGGGAGTGGGGATACGCAGTATTTT,CASSMPSGSGDTQYF
TRBJ2-5,once,TRBV10-3,TRBD2,TGTGCCATCAGTGAGCTCACTAGCGGGAGTCAGACCCAGTACTTC,CAISELTSGSQTQYF
TRBJ1-2,.,TRBV7-2,.,TGTGCCAGCAGCTCACAGCTCAGTAGGGGTAACTATGGCTACACCTTC,CASSSQLSRGNYGYTF
TRBJ2-7,.,TRBV3-1/TRBV3-2,.,TGTGCCAGCAGCCAAGTGTCCAGGGAGGACGAGCAGTACTTC,CASSQVSREDEQYF
TRBJ2-1,.,TRBV9,.,TGTGCCAGCAGCGTAGGGTCGTACATGACCTACAATGAGCAGTTCTTC,CASSVGSYMTYNEQFF
TRBJ2-1,.,TRBV30,TRBD2,TGTGCCTGGAATTGGTGGAGCGGGAGAGGGAATGAGCAGTTCTTC,CAWNWWSGRGNEQFF
TRBJ1-1,.,TRBV18,.,TGTGCCAGCTCACCACCGTTGGGCAGAAACACTGAAGCTTTCTTT,CASSPPLGRNTEAFF
TRBJ1-3,.,TRBV15,TRBD1,TGTGCCACCAGCAGAGCCCCGACAGGGGGAAGAGACACCATATATTTT,CATSRAPTGGRDTIYF
TRBJ1-2,.,TRBV4-1,TRBD1,TGCGCCAGCAGCCAAGATTTGGGACAGGGTCGTTATGGCTACACCTTC,CASSQDLGQGRYGYTF
TRBJ2-1,.,TRBV5-1,.,TGCGCCAGCAGGGATACATCGGGACAAGTGGTGGGGAGCTCCTACAATGAGCAGTTCTTC,CASRDTSGQVVGSSYNEQFF
TRBJ2-1,.,TRBV7-9,TRBD2,TGTGCCAGCAGCCCCCCAGCCGCGGGAGGGTTCAATGAGCAGTTCTTC,CASSPPAAGGFNEQFF
TRBJ1-1,.,TRBV15,TRBD1,TGTGCCACCAGCAAACTGGACAGGGACAACACTGAGGCTTTCTTT,CATSKLDRDNTEAFF
TRBJ2-1,.,TRBV14,.,TGTGCCAGCAGCCAAACAGGGTGGTCCTACAATGAGCAGTTCTTC,CASSQTGWSYNEQFF
TRBJ2-5,.,TRBV13,.,TGTGCCAGCAGCCCGCAAGAGACCCAGTACTTC,CASSPQETQYF
TRBJ2-6,.,TRBV6-1,.,TGTGCCAGCAGTGACAGGGGCTCTGGGGCCAACGTCCTGACTTTC,CASSDRGSGANVLTF
TRBJ2-1,.,TRBV5-6,TRBD2,TGTGCCAGCAGCATGTTAGCGGGCCTGTACAATGAGCAGTTCTTC,CASSMLAGLYNEQFF
TRBJ2-4,.,TRBV15,.,TGTGCCACCAGCAGACTTACTCTAGCCAAAAACATTCAGTACTTC,CATSRLTLAKNIQYF
TRBJ2-2,.,TRBV5-6,TRBD1,TGTGCCAGCAGCTTTCCGGGACAGGGGGCACCGGAGGAGCTGTTTTTT,CASSFPGQGAPEELFF
TRBJ2-7,.,TRBV3-1/TRBV3-2,TRBD1,TGTGCCAGCAGCGTAAGCAGATTGGACAGGGGGCGGTACGAGCAGTACTTC,CASSVSRLDRGRYEQYF
TRBJ2-5,.,TRBV6-5,.,TGTGCCAGCAGTTCTCTGGCGGGTCAAGAGACCCAGTACTTC,CASSSLAGQETQYF
TRBJ2-2,once,TRBV5-1,TRBD1,TGCGCCAGCACCCAGACGGTGACAGGGGGCACCGGGGAGCTGTTTTTT,CASTQTVTGGTGELFF
TRBJ2-2,.,TRBV3-1/TRBV3-2,TRBD2,TGTGCCAGCAGCCAAGCCGGGACTAGCGGCACCGGGGAGCTGTTTTTT,CASSQAGTSGTGELFF
TRBJ1-1,.,TRBV7-6,TRBD1,TGTGCCAGCAGTCTCACAGGGGGGGCCATGAACACTGAAGCTTTCTTT,CASSLTGGAMNTEAFF
TRBJ2-1,few,TRBV7-9,.,TGTGCCAGCAGCTTAGGGGACTTGGAGCAGTTCTTC,CASSLGDLEQFF
TRBJ1-1,.,TRBV7-3,.,TGTGCCAGCAGCCCCTATAAGGGGGGGGACACTGAAGCTTTCTTT,CASSPYKGGDTEAFF
TRBJ2-1,.,TRBV13,.,TGTGCCAGCAGCTTAGAGGGGGAACCCTACAATGAGCAGTTCTTC,CASSLEGEPYNEQFF
TRBJ2-3,.,TRBV2,TRBD2,TGTGCCAGCAGGAGGGACTACACAGATACGCAGTATTTT,CASRRDYTDTQYF
TRBJ1-2,.,TRBV14,.,TGTGCCAGCAGCCAAGCGAGGGGGACGCTTAGTTCTCTCTATGGCTACACCTTC,CASSQARGTLSSLYGYTF
TRBJ2-2,.,TRBV6-5,TRBD1,TGTGCCAGCACCGGGACAGGGAGCACCGGGGAGCTGTTTTTT,CASTGTGSTGELFF
TRBJ2-7,.,TRBV29-1,.,TGCAGCGTTGGTCTATTGAGCTCCTACGAGCAGTACTTC,CSVGLLSSYEQYF
TRBJ2-4,once,TRBV11-2,TRBD2,TGTGCCAGCAGTTCACTAGCGGGAGGGCCTTCCATTCAGTACTTC,CASSSLAGGPSIQYF
TRBJ2-1,.,TRBV2,.,TGTGCCAGCACTTGGCGGGTGCCGAACAATGAGCAGTTCTTC,CASTWRVPNNEQFF
TRBJ2-2,once,TRBV5-4,.,TGTGCCAGCAGCTTGATCGGGGATAACACCGGGGAGCTGTTTTTT,CASSLIGDNTGELFF
TRBJ1-4,.,TRBV12-5,TRBD1,TGTGCTAGTGGTTTCCAGGGGGATGAAAAACTGTTTTTT,CASGFQGDEKLFF
TRBJ2-1,.,TRBV27,.,TGTGCCAGCAACCCTGGGAGGGGGTCCCACAATGAGCAGTTCTTC,CASNPGRGSHNEQFF
TRBJ2-1,.,TRBV19,.,TGTGCCAGTATATGGAGCTCCTACAATGAGCAGTTCTTC,CASIWSSYNEQFF
TRBJ2-7,.,TRBV29-1,.,TGCAGCGTCGGCGGGCAGCCAACGAGTACCGAGCAGTACTTC,CSVGGQPTSTEQYF
TRBJ2-5,.,TRBV7-9,TRBD2,TGTGCCAGCAGCTTAGAGCCTAGCGGGCCTACGACCCAGTACTTC,CASSLEPSGPTTQYF
TRBJ2-2,.,TRBV5-1,.,TGCGCCAGCAGTAGTAGCGGCAACACCGGGGAGCTGTTTTTT,CASSSSGNTGELFF
TRBJ1-4,.,TRBV4-1,.,TGCGCCAGCAGCCGGCGTGAGGGGGCAACTAATGAAAAACTGTTTTTT,CASSRREGATNEKLFF
TRBJ2-5,.,TRBV25-1,TRBD2,TGTGCCAGCAGTCACCGGAGGGAACTAGCGGGAGTAGAGACCCAGTACTTC,CASSHRRELAGVETQYF
TRBJ2-5,.,TRBV3-1/TRBV3-2,.,TGTGCCAGCAGCCAAGGGGTCCGCGGAGAGACCCAGTACTTC,CASSQGVRGETQYF
TRBJ1-1,.,TRBV12-3/TRBV12-4,.,TGTGCCAGCAGTTTGGGGCTGTTCACTGAAGCTTTCTTT,CASSLGLFTEAFF
TRBJ2-5,.,TRBV29-1,TRBD1,TGCAGCGACACAGGGGGCGCATCAGAGACCCAGTACTTC,CSDTGGASETQYF